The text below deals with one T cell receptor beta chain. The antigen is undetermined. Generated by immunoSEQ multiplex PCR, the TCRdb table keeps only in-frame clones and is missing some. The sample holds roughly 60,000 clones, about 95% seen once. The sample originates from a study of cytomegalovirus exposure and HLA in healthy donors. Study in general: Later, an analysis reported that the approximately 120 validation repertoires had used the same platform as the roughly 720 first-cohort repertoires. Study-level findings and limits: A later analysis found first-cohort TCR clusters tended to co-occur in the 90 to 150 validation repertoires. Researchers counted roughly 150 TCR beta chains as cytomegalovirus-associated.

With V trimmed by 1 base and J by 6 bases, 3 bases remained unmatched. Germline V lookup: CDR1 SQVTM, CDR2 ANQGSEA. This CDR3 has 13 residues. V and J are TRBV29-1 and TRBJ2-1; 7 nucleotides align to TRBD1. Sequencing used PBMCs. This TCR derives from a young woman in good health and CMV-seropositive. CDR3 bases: TGCAGCGTTGAAGGGGCAGGGGGCAATGAGCAGTTCTTC. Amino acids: CSVEGAGGNEQFF.